Shown below are 30 T cell receptor beta chains from a single sample sequenced in a study of T-cell memory formation after mild COVID-19. In TCRdb, the 5' RACE reads were re-called with MiXCR into one record per CDR3 protein. Here the sample spans fewer than 700,000 distinct CDR3 sequences, about 20% being singletons. Sequencing was carried out using PBMCs or a T cell subset sorted from them (not recorded which). These TCRs come from an adult woman who had mild COVID-19 (a few samples of this study predate the infection). Cell type and time point are not known.

In its sample, this clonotype was seen a few times. The chain combines TRBV25-1 with TRBJ2-2; D not certain. There are 17 residues in the CDR3. Germline V CDR1 and CDR2: MGHDK, SYGVNS. V was shortened by 0 bases and J by 1 base, with 12 bases between the two germline ends. This CDR3 reads CASSEYQMALNTGELFF. For the CDR3, the DNA is TGTGCCAGCAGTGAATATCAGATGGCCCTGAACACCGGGGAGCTGTTTTTT.

This clonotype was picked up a small number of times. V usage is TRBV30 and J usage is TRBJ1-2, with 7 bases that match TRBD1. Germline-derived CDR1 and CDR2 are GTSNPN and SVGIG (reference sequence). The ends lost 8 bases at V and 5 bases at J; junction bases unmatched: 5. This CDR3 spans 11 amino acids. CDR3 loop: CAGGQLYGYTF. In DNA form, the CDR3 reads TGTGCCGGGGGACAGCTATATGGCTACACCTTC.

The chain recombines TRBV6-2 or TRBV6-3 with TRBJ2-3; D is possibly TRBD2 (6 bases). V lost 4 bases, J lost 3 bases, and 11 bases lay in between. The CDR3 is 14 amino acids. From germline, CDR1 is MNHEY and CDR2 SVGEGT. CDR3 region: CASSWGAGTDTQYF. In DNA, the CDR3 is TGTGCCAGCAGTTGGGGCGCGGGGACAGATACGCAGTATTTT.

This clonotype was seen ten or more times. CDR3 residues: CASSLALKETQYF. The CDR3 nucleotides are TGTGCCAGCAGCTTAGCCCTCAAAGAGACCCAGTACTTC. The chain has TRBV7-2 and TRBJ2-5; no reliable D call. Deletions cut 0 bases from V and 3 bases from J, with 5 bases between. This CDR3 contains 13 residues. Germline V gene lookup returns CDR1 SGHTA and CDR2 FQGNSA.

The chain uses TRBV6-5 and TRBJ1-1, with D perhaps matching TRBD1 (6 bases). The CDR3 has 13 residues. V was trimmed by 7 bases and J by 7 bases, leaving 16 bases between them. CDR1 and CDR2 from the germline V gene are MNHEY and SVGAGI. This CDR3 is CASTLQGSGEAFF. The CDR3 coding sequence is TGTGCCAGCACTTTACAGGGTTCCGGTGAAGCTTTCTTT.

V usage is TRBV3-1 and J usage is TRBJ1-6, with D possibly TRBD1 on 5 matching bases. The CDR3 sequence is 14 residues long. CDR1 and CDR2 (germline): LGHDT, YNNKEL (reference sequence). V gave up 1 base and J gave up 8 bases, with 9 bases separating them. The CDR3 here is CASSQGWGDSPLHF. The CDR3 nucleotides read TGTGCCAGCAGCCAAGGATGGGGCGATTCACCCCTCCACTTT.

CDR3 bases: TGTGCCACCAGACCAGACGGCGCCTACGAGCAGTACTTC. It specifies CATRPDGAYEQYF. This chain joins TRBV15 and TRBJ2-7; no reliable D call. Germline V gene sequence: CDR1 LNHNV, CDR2 YYDKDF (reference sequence). CDR3 length equals 13 residues. The V gene lost 6 bases and the J gene lost 2 bases, with 11 bases spanning the gap.

The gene calls are TRBV5-5 and TRBJ1-6; D gene uncertain. Trimming took 1 base from V and 7 from J, leaving 12 bases between them. CDR1 is SGHKS, CDR2 YYEKEE, per germline (reference sequence). The CDR3 has 15 residues. The DNA of the CDR3 is TGTGCCAGCAGCTTGTGGCTCTCGGGGAATTCACCCCTCCACTTT. It encodes CASSLWLSGNSPLHF.

This rearrangement joins TRBV9 to TRBJ2-7, with 8 bases fitting TRBD2. CDR1 is SGDLS and CDR2 is YYNGEE in the germline V gene. The CDR3 sequence is 14 residues long. The V segment lost 4 bases and the J segment 3 bases; nucleotides outside the gene matches: 6. CDR3 in DNA: TGTGCCAGCAGCCCCAGCGGGGGAATCTACGAGCAGTACTTC. This encodes CASSPSGGIYEQYF.

This clonotype was detected a few times. The chain recombines TRBV7-9 with TRBJ1-6, with 10 nucleotides matching TRBD1. Germline assignment: CDR1 SEHNR and CDR2 FQNEAQ (reference sequence). This CDR3 has 17 amino acids. The junction had 11 bases not matched to a gene; V was cut back by 4 bases and J by 8 bases. As DNA, the CDR3 is TGTGCCAGCAGCTCCCGGGACAGGGGAGGAGGGCATTCACCCCTCCACTTT. Translated, it gives CASSSRDRGGGHSPLHF.

This chain joins TRBV15 and TRBJ2-7; D is possibly TRBD1 (5 bases). Per germline, CDR1 LNHNV and CDR2 YYDKDF (reference sequence). CDR3 length: 13 amino acids. V lost 3 bases and J 4 bases, leaving 10 bases between the germline ends. CDR3 in DNA: TGTGCCACCAGCAGGGACCAGGGTTACGAGCAGTACTTC. It encodes CATSRDQGYEQYF.

This clonotype was observed at least ten times. This chain joins TRBV5-1 and TRBJ1-1; weak D call: TRBD1 (6 bases). This CDR3 comprises 14 residues. V lost 0 bases, J lost 3 bases, and 9 bases lay in between. Per germline, CDR1 SGHRS and CDR2 YFSETQ. This chain's CDR3 is CASSLGGGDTEAFF. DNA of the CDR3: TGCGCCAGCAGCTTGGGAGGGGGAGACACTGAAGCTTTCTTT.

V is TRBV20-1 and J is TRBJ2-1; D is unclear. The CDR3 loop spans 11 amino acids. Deletions cut 6 bases from V and 9 bases from J, with 12 bases between. Germline assignment: CDR1 DFQATT and CDR2 SNEGSKA (reference sequence). The CDR3 region has the DNA TGCAGTGCGAGCCCCTGGGGTGAGCAGTTCTTC. It specifies CSASPWGEQFF.

This clonotype was observed a few times. V gene TRBV7-3 combines with J gene TRBJ1-1, with 12 positions matching TRBD1. This CDR3 contains 16 residues. V lost 5 bases to trimming and J lost 6 bases; unmatched junction nucleotides: 10. From germline, CDR1 is SGHTA and CDR2 FQGTGA. In DNA form, the CDR3 reads TGTGCCAGCAGCACCTCCGGGACAGGGGGCGAGGCTGAAGCTTTCTTT. Encoded protein: CASSTSGTGGEAEAFF.

For the CDR3, the DNA is TGTGCCAGTAGTTCGGGGTGGACTGAAGCTTTCTTT. The encoded protein is CASSSGWTEAFF. The chain recombines TRBV19 with TRBJ1-1; D unresolved. This CDR3 is 12 amino acids long. The V gene's germline CDR1 is LNHDA and CDR2 SQIVND (reference sequence). V lost 5 bases to trimming and J lost 5 bases, with 9 bases between them.

The chain joins TRBV6-2 or TRBV6-3 to TRBJ2-5; no clear D gene. The CDR3 length is 11 residues. V was clipped by 8 bases and J by 7 bases, with 11 bases between them. Germline V gene data show CDR1 as MNHEY and CDR2 as SVGEGT. The CDR3 DNA sequence: TGTGCCAGCGGGCAACTCGGGACCCAGTACTTC. It translates to CASGQLGTQYF.

The rearrangement uses TRBV4-1 and TRBJ2-3; TRBD2 might be the D (6 bases). This CDR3 region has 18 residues. CDR1 and CDR2 from the germline V gene are MGHRA and YSYEKL. Trimming took off 3 bases at V and 0 bases at J, with 19 bases between the two ends. CDR3 in amino acids: CASSHQASRAGSTDTQYF. Written as DNA, the CDR3 is TGCGCCAGCAGCCACCAGGCTTCCAGAGCGGGCAGCACAGATACGCAGTATTTT.

This clonotype was seen more than once but under ten times. The gene calls are TRBV25-1 and TRBJ2-1, with D perhaps matching TRBD1 (5 bases). Germline V CDR1 and CDR2: MGHDK, SYGVNS. Trimming cost V 6 bases and J 1 base, with 13 bases left between them. The CDR3 is 15 amino acids. The CDR3 is CASSRPGKSYNEQFF. CDR3 nucleotides: TGTGCCAGCAGCCGACCAGGGAAGTCCTACAATGAGCAGTTCTTC.

The J gene is TRBJ2-7, the V gene TRBV30; 9 nucleotides align to TRBD1. V trimming: 3 bases; J trimming: 5 bases; junction bases outside the gene matches: 8. The germline CDR1 and CDR2 sequences are GTSNPN and SVGIG (reference sequence). The CDR3 is 14 amino acids. Here the CDR3 reads CAWRAGQGAHEQYF. The CDR3 DNA follows: TGTGCCTGGAGGGCGGGACAGGGTGCTCACGAGCAGTACTTC.

CDR3 nucleotide sequence: TGTGCCAGCAGAAGGACAGGGGGCGGTTATGGCTACACCTTC. Its protein product is CASRRTGGGYGYTF. This chain connects TRBV12-3 or TRBV12-4 to TRBJ1-2; TRBD1 matches 11 bases. This CDR3 has 14 residues. V was clipped by 6 bases and J by 5 bases; unmatched bases: 5.

This chain joins TRBV5-1 and TRBJ2-1; possible D gene TRBD1, 5 bases. The CDR3 is 17 amino acids. Germline V lookup: CDR1 SGHRS, CDR2 YFSETQ. V was cut by 1 base and J by 0 bases, with 14 bases left in between. CDR3 amino acids: CASSLSETVNSYNEQFF. CDR3 in DNA: TGCGCCAGCAGCTTGTCGGAGACAGTTAACTCCTACAATGAGCAGTTCTTC.

This clonotype was picked up a small number of times. This rearrangement joins TRBV4-1 to TRBJ2-7, with D maybe TRBD2 (5 bases). Trimming removed 0 bases from V and 3 bases from J, with 9 bases in between. CDR1 is MGHRA and CDR2 is YSYEKL in the germline V gene. This CDR3 region has 14 residues. This CDR3 reads CASSQDVRVYEQYF. The CDR3 nucleotides read TGCGCCAGCAGCCAAGATGTGAGGGTCTACGAGCAGTACTTC.

Only a few counts were recorded for this clonotype. The J gene is TRBJ2-1, the V gene TRBV19, with D possibly being TRBD2 (5 bases). The CDR3 has 15 residues. V shed 3 bases and J shed 8 bases, with 17 bases lying between them. CDR1 LNHDA and CDR2 SQIVND come from the germline V gene (reference sequence). DNA of the CDR3: TGTGCCAGTAGTATTAGGCGGAAGAGGGTCGATGAGCAGTTCTTC. Amino acids: CASSIRRKRVDEQFF.

This clonotype was counted a few times. The rearrangement joins TRBV20-1 to TRBJ2-4, with TRBD2 as a possible D gene (5 bases). Trimming removed 5 bases from V and 8 bases from J, with 7 bases in between. Looked up from germline, CDR1 is DFQATT and CDR2 is SNEGSKA (reference sequence). This CDR3 contains 10 residues. The CDR3 bases are TGCAGTGCTGGAGGTCACATTCAGTACTTC. Amino acids: CSAGGHIQYF.

A few counts support this clonotype. This rearrangement joins TRBV3-1 to TRBJ2-2; TRBD2 matches 13 bases. J was trimmed by 2 bases and V by 4 bases; bases with no gene match: 10. The CDR3 consists of 19 residues. CDR1 and CDR2 (germline): LGHDT, YNNKEL (reference sequence). DNA for the CDR3: TGTGCCAGCAGCCTACGGACTAGCGGGAGAGCTATTAACACCGGGGAGCTGTTTTTT. This gives the protein CASSLRTSGRAINTGELFF. Combining the CDR3 with reference TRBV3-1 and TRBJ2-2 gives the whole variable domain DTAVSQTPKYLVTQMGNDKSIKCEQNLGHDTMYWYKQDSKKFLKIMFSYNNKELIINETVPNRFSPKSPDKAHLNLHINSLELGDSAVYFCASSLRTSGRAINTGELFFGEGSRLTVL.

CDR3 nucleotides: TGTGCCAGCAGCCAGGCGGACAGGGAGAATCAGCCCCAGCATTTT. Its protein is CASSQADRENQPQHF. This chain uses TRBV5-5 with TRBJ1-5; TRBD1 matches at 8 bases. V lost 4 bases to trimming and J lost 4 bases; unmatched junction nucleotides: 7. Germline assignment: CDR1 SGHKS and CDR2 YYEKEE (reference sequence). The CDR3 has 15 amino acids.

V and J are TRBV7-2 and TRBJ1-5; 8 nucleotides agree with TRBD1. V trimming: 5 bases; J trimming: 5 bases; junction bases outside the gene matches: 8. The CDR3 length is 15 residues. Germline CDR1 is SGHTA and CDR2 is FQGNSA. The CDR3 reads CASSAQGGTDQPQHF. The CDR3 DNA reads TGTGCCAGCAGCGCACAGGGGGGTACGGATCAGCCCCAGCATTTT.

This clonotype was detected only a few times. This chain joins TRBV6-5 and TRBJ2-2; TRBD1 aligns across 7 bases. The CDR3 extends over 16 amino acids. The V and J ends lost 5 bases and 3 bases, in that order; junction bases with no gene match: 9. Germline assignment: CDR1 MNHEY and CDR2 SVGAGI. CDR3 coding DNA: TGTGCCAGCAGTCCCCGGACAGGCTCGGACACCGGGGAGCTGTTTTTT. Translating gives CASSPRTGSDTGELFF.

DNA for the CDR3: TGTGCCAGCAGTGAAGCGTGGGCTATCCCGGGCTACAGGGTACCCATCCAAGAGACCCAGTACTTC. Translation: CASSEAWAIPGYRVPIQETQYF. This rearrangement joins TRBV2 to TRBJ2-5; D is perhaps TRBD1 (6 bases). Germline V lookup: CDR1 SNHLY, CDR2 FYNNEI. The CDR3 is 22 residues long. The V and J ends lost 0 bases and 1 base respectively, with 30 bases between them.

This clonotype was picked up a small number of times. The chain employs TRBV20-1 and TRBJ2-1; a weak D match, TRBD2 (5 bases). The CDR3 sequence is 13 residues long. V was cut by 0 bases and J by 12 bases, with 15 bases left in between. Germline assignment: CDR1 DFQATT and CDR2 SNEGSKA (reference sequence). CDR3 nucleotides: TGCAGTGCTAGAGAGATGGGAACGGGAAGGCAGTTCTTC. It is translated as CSAREMGTGRQFF.